This T cell receptor (beta chain) was sequenced during a study of beta chain features in type 1 diabetes. In the study overall: Cell yields, gender and age were comparable in patients and healthy donors. Points from the study as a whole: Shortening that was moderate but significant affected the TCRB CDR3s of Type 1 diabetes patients in all four CD4+ subsets.

This clone was counted a few times. Its antigen is currently unknown. As every portion of the isolated RNA was reverse transcribed, the sequencing read expressed TCRB transcripts. Measured with immunoSEQ multiplex PCR; TCRdb has only the in-frame clones, and not every one. The sample yields roughly 400,000 clones, 11% to 15% seen once. Germline assignment: CDR1 SGHNT and CDR2 YYREEE (reference sequence). The CDR3 length is 16 residues. V lost 4 bases, J lost 4 bases, and 17 bases lay in between. The sequencing sample was made of naive CD4+ T cells from blood. The clonotype was recovered from a man younger than 40 in good health. The chain employs TRBV5-4 and TRBJ2-2; D is unresolved. CDR3: CASSNRGRSSTGELFF. CDR3 in DNA: TGTGCCAGCAGCAATCGAGGACGGTCGAGCACCGGGGAGCTGTTTTTT.